This T cell receptor (beta chain) comes out of a study of CD8 T cells in Susac syndrome (dated by TCRdb to the late 2010s). About the full investigation: Whether CD8+ T cell activation and differentiation in Susac syndrome was antigen driven was tested using repertoire sequencing.

Study-level results and caveats: The study acknowledged that relatively few individuals were included in the TCR sequencing and HLA analysis.

With respect to this clonotype: This receptor's antigen is unknown. One base away there is no much larger clone; base qualities are not given.

The CDR3 spans 17 residues, from the cysteine through the phenylalanine. The kept DNA is CDR3 alone, 51 bases in frame from the first base. V loses 3 bases, J loses 5 bases, and the germline ends lie 22 bases apart. CDR1 and CDR2 (SGHRS, YFSETQ) derive from the germline V gene. Peripheral blood CD8+ and CD4+ T cells from healthy donors, Susac syndrome patients and multiple sclerosis patients were profiled using high-throughput TCR beta sequencing. The multiple sclerosis controls were treatment-naive patients whose relapsing-remitting disease, either stable or active, fulfilled the revised McDonald criteria. Bulk CD8+ and CD4+ T cells were purified magnetically by negative isolation, whereas CD8+ TEMRA cells were enriched by FACS. Blood was drawn into EDTA tubes, processed within 24 hours, and PBMCs were isolated by density gradient centrifugation. PBMCs destined for TCR sequencing were cryopreserved in liquid nitrogen and later thawed in a 37 °C water bath. Purity of sorted or isolated CD4+, CD8+ and CD8+ TEMRA cells was at least 90%.

RNA was extracted using the RNeasy kit, and about 0.5 to 1 ug of the RNA was reverse transcribed with random hexamers. The immunoSEQ multiplex PCR assay, covering 54 Vbeta and 13 Jbeta segments, was used to amplify TCR beta CDR3 regions. To correct PCR amplification bias, a synthetic template baseline was used for both primer optimization and computational correction. The study's own analysis went as follows. Only productive sequences were kept, with reads annotated to V, D and J genes according to IMGT and analyzed in immunoSEQ Analyzer. Clonality was computed as one minus Shannon entropy normalized by log2 of the number of productive unique sequences. Public and private clones were assessed among the 100 most prevalent clones of each patient and control. Clones were defined as Susac-specific when absent from the healthy and MS cohorts, from approximately 1,100 published viral clones and from other ImmuneACCESS disease sequences. TCRdb handled the public reads itself, with Q25 trimming in fastp and clone calling in MiXCR, and kept productive beta chains. Rows with a matching CDR3 protein are joined into one entry that keeps the most common DNA and genes. TCRdb assigned the V and J calls; the authors' analysis was not used. The sample records around 230,000 distinct CDR3 sequences, around 96% of which are singletons. The biggest ten clones account for about 0.088% of the sample.

The sequence derives from a human donor with multiple sclerosis. Sequenced input: CD4+ T cells from PBMCs. The V gene is TRBV5-1 and the J gene is TRBJ2-3; no D gene call is confident. The DNA reads TGCGCCAGCAGCTCAACTTTCGGCCACAACTTCGGAGATACGCAGTATTTT. This gives the protein CASSSTFGHNFGDTQYF.